This entry is about one TCR beta chain. Its antigen remains unidentified. No much larger clone is present one base from it, and per-base qualities are unavailable. The data are from a study of blood T cell repertoires in COVID-19 (dated by TCRdb to the early 2020s). Study-level background: Collaborator samples came from the United States, Italy and Spain and covered acute and convalescent phases of COVID-19. The material from the prospective study consisted of cDNA or gDNA derived from T cells, B-cell-depleted T cells, or PBMCs. Deeply sampled blood TCRbeta repertoires from subjects exposed to, actively infected with, or recovered from COVID-19 were included in the dataset. The repertoires were released in a freely available public database meant as a resource for research on the immune response to SARS-CoV-2. The samples were drawn from two sources: the first 160 participants of the ongoing ImmuneRACE study, and 1,200 or so subjects contributed by 6 global collaborators. Nearly every sample came with metadata listing a de-identified subject ID, COVID-19 status, age in years and sex. Where available, HLA class I and class II types were obtained from metadata supplied by the sample provider rather than from assay-based typing. Points the paper makes about the study in general: Clinical and demographic metadata were provided uncurated, with the amount varying by source and participant.

Each collaborating institution followed its own protocols to collect whole blood in K2EDTA tubes. Collaborator samples were shipped for TCRbeta analysis as frozen whole blood, isolated PBMCs, or DNA extracted from either sample type. TCRbeta CDR3 regions were amplified from genomic DNA using the immunoSEQ Assay, a bias-controlled multiplex PCR. The published analysis was carried out like this. The number of nucleated cells in each sample was estimated from the amplification of reference gene primers within the assay. To quantify the absolute abundance of each unique TCRbeta CDR3 rearrangement, sequence reads were collapsed and filtered. For each sample, productive Simpson clonality was calculated as the square root of Simpson's diversity index over productive rearrangements. This immuneACCESS table, as held by TCRdb, lists in-frame sequences with V and J called but not all clones. Of the missing ones, under half trace to an unresolved V gene in checked studies; the others have no known cause. That table is the source of V, J and clone size, and D and trimming were worked out from the DNA. Within this sample are about 270,000 clones, with approximately 85% of them counted one time only. The ten top clones hold 11% of the sample.

The trim is 5 bases for V and 6 bases for J, with a gap of 22 bases between the germline ends. The germline V gene (reference sequence) yields SEHNR for CDR1 and FQNEAQ for CDR2. Spanning cysteine to phenylalanine, the CDR3 consists of 16 amino acids. Left in the record is the CDR3 DNA by itself, 48 bases read in frame from the first base. This chain joins TRBV7-9 to TRBJ1-2; the D gene is perhaps TRBD1, on 6 matching bases. This sequence originates from a woman between 65 and 79 years old with acute or convalescent COVID-19. Sequenced input: peripheral blood. DNA sequence: TGTGCCAGCAGCCACTCAAGCACAGGGATCGTGGATGGCTACACCTTC. This codes for CASSHSSTGIVDGYTF.